This record looks at one TCR beta chain sequence and its context. No antigen is known for it. Its CDR3 holds 14 amino acids, cysteine through phenylalanine. No nucleotide data were recorded. The germline V gene encodes CDR1 SGHRS and CDR2 YFSETQ. Preparation of the library involved 5' RACE. For each TCR library, 3,000 to 3,500 ng of total RNA was used. For each sample, cDNA synthesis was carried out in eight separate reactions using SMARTScribe reverse transcriptase. During cDNA synthesis, template switching introduced unique molecular identifiers that contained a 6-nucleotide sample barcode. Amplification of TCRalpha and TCRbeta cDNA involved two nested PCRs of roughly 16 and 10 cycles, and each PCR was followed by bead purification. Before amplification, the cDNA was treated with uracil DNA-glycosylase and purified using the QIAquick PCR purification kit. The second PCR added Illumina TruSeq-compatible adapters along with sample-specific barcodes. TapeStation and Qubit were used to check library quality and concentration, and 4 to 6 ng of each library went into the pool. Pooled libraries were sequenced on an Illumina HiSeq2500 single-index Rapid Run with 2 x 100 bp reads and custom sequencing primers. Per the original workflow: MiGEC version 1.2.6 was used for UMI-based consensus assembly to correct PCR and sequencing errors. V(D)J alignment, clonotype assembly and CDR3 extraction were performed with MiXCR version 2.1.1. Gene usage, clonotype sharing and MAIT/NKT TCR abundance were normalised by analysing the top 1000, 10 000 and 20 000 clonotypes per sample. After downsampling to 27 000 UMIs, diversity was calculated as the inverse Simpson index using the vegan R package. Statistical testing used paired Mann-Whitney U tests on the discordant twin pairs and applied Benjamini-Hochberg correction for multiple testing. TCRdb reprocessed the reads into one record per CDR3 protein sequence, lacking DNA. In this record, the V and J calls reflect TCRdb's handling and not the investigators' own analysis. Per the sample table, the count is approximately 400,000 distinct CDR3 sequences. The ten largest clones capture around 2.5% of the sample.

The sample is drawn from a study of monozygotic twins with inflammatory bowel disease (dated by TCRdb to about 2019). Background for the entire study: In total, approximately 28 monozygotic twin pairs made up the full study: 19 Danish pairs, all IBD-discordant, plus nine German pairs, of which four were IBD-concordant and five were IBD-discordant. The search for disease-associated traits relied mainly on comparing, within discordant pairs, IBD patients with their genetically identical healthy co-twins. Each individual had, on average, about 151 000 unique TCRalpha sequences and 181 000 unique TCRbeta sequences available for analysis.

A roughly 2.7 ml peripheral blood sample was drawn into PAXgene tubes per donor and stored at -80°C. Without any T cell sorting, total RNA was extracted from whole blood using the PAXgene blood miRNA kit on an automated QIAcube. Peripheral blood from monozygotic twin pairs concordant or discordant for inflammatory bowel disease was subjected to deep TCRalpha and TCRbeta repertoire profiling with unique molecular barcoding. Smoking habits were recorded for all twin pairs, and individuals were classified as current, former or never smokers. Broader findings and caveats from the paper: Compared with healthy twins, IBD patients had fewer clonotypes in common with other individuals, a difference most pronounced in patients showing signs of disease activity. The results gave no support for a single strong signal or clonotype linked to IBD. Measured by the inverse Simpson index, TCRbeta repertoire diversity was lower in IBD patients than in their healthy co-twins. Differing immunosuppressive treatments among patients may have added background noise and inter-individual variability to the repertoires. Repertoire similarity did not differ between concordant and discordant twins, possibly due to limited statistical power. The analysis was unable to tell different T cell subtypes apart.

Recombination joined TRBV5-1 with TRBJ2-5; TCRdb names TRBD1, which stays unverified in the absence of DNA. The sample taken for sequencing was blood. The origin of this receptor is a human donor with ulcerative colitis or Crohn's disease, or a healthy co-twin of an affected twin (not recorded which). The CDR3 reads as follows: CASSWNGKQETQYF.